The clone carrying this TCR beta chain has ten or more counts. No antigen is known for it. The V gene's germline CDR1 is DFQATT and CDR2 SNEGSKA (reference sequence). V dropped 6 bases and J dropped 0 bases, with 16 bases sitting between them. The CDR3 contains 15 residues. Each CDR3 protein gets one entry after TCRdb re-called the PCR reads with MiXCR. This table holds 68,000 or so distinct CDR3 sequences, less than 20% found once. The sample is drawn from a study of molecular identifiers for immune sequencing clone quantification. Study at large: Naive CD8 cell RNA, from roughly 18,000 or 92,000 cells, was split five ways in replicates, with four sequenced. Broader study findings: Molecules of identical TCR sharing a barcode could underestimate highly expanded clone sizes. Clones above 20 RNA copies held over 99% of effector molecules, under 1% in naive cells.

Researchers sorted naive CD8 T cells as cells that were CD8+CD4-CCR7+CD45RA+. V is TRBV20-1 and J is TRBJ2-3; perhaps TRBD2 as D (5 bases). This TCR came from a human donor in good health. Some libraries in this study had Jurkat cell RNA spiked in. The sample comprised naive CD8+ T cells from blood, with Jurkat cell RNA spiked in. As to subset: FACS-sorted CD8+CD4-CCR7+CD45RA+ naive T cells. CDR3 residues: CSAKHSGESTDTQYF. The CDR3 DNA sequence: TGCAGTGCAAAACATTCCGGGGAAAGCACAGATACGCAGTATTTT.